The clone carrying this TCR beta chain came up many times. The antigen is not known. This record comes from a study of T cells in Graves' hyperthyroidism and ophthalmopathy. Overall study context: Peripheral blood was secured at the point of initial diagnosis, before any treatment. Study outcomes and limitations: In simple terms, a model built on 13 V-J features told ophthalmopathy apart from stable hyperthyroidism.

The source material, RNA transcripts, was used to amplify TCR beta CDR3 regions. Researchers ran a first-round RT-PCR on the TCR CDR3 using the HTBI primer set. TCRdb independently ran MiXCR on the multiplex PCR reads; one entry per CDR3 protein. The sample includes some 340,000 distinct CDR3 sequences, approximately 14% of them seen just once. CDR1 ENHRY and CDR2 SYGVKD come from the germline V gene. Trimming took off 5 bases at V and 3 bases at J, with 4 bases between the two ends. This CDR3 has 11 residues. Any patient presenting with uncontrolled infection, other autoimmune disease, pregnancy or lactation was left out. This sample holds PBMCs from around 9.9 ml fresh peripheral blood.

This chain connects TRBV10-3 to TRBJ2-5; D is unresolved. The TCR was taken from a woman aged 40 to 50 with Graves' ophthalmopathy. The sequenced sample consisted of blood. The CDR3: CAISSKETQYF. The DNA for the CDR3 is TGTGCCATCAGTTCAAAAGAGACCCAGTACTTC.